One and the same sample provided the 3 T cell receptor beta chains below, sequenced in a study of cytomegalovirus exposure and HLA in healthy donors. It was with 60 Vbeta and 13 Jbeta primers that the PCR ran. Assay used: immunoSEQ multiplex PCR; TCRdb lists only in-frame clones, some missing. Of roughly 200,000 clones in the sample, around 79% are singletons; the top ten hold under 2%. The sequencing input was PBMCs. The source is a girl aged 10 to 17 in good health and CMV-seropositive.

J is TRBJ1-3 and V is TRBV19; a weak D match, TRBD1 (5 bases). CDR1 is LNHDA and CDR2 is SQIVND in the germline V gene (reference sequence). The CDR3 extends over 14 amino acids. Trimming took off 3 bases at V and 4 bases at J, with 10 bases between the two ends. CDR3 nucleotide sequence: TGTGCCAGTAGTATCCAGGGTCTCGGAAACACCATATATTTT. Translated: CASSIQGLGNTIYF.

This clone turned up a few times. The V gene is TRBV19, the J gene TRBJ1-2, with D perhaps matching TRBD1 (6 bases). The CDR3 spans 13 residues. Germline CDR1 is LNHDA and CDR2 is SQIVND (reference sequence). Trimming stripped 7 bases from V and 4 bases from J, with 13 bases between. CDR3 bases: TGTGCCAGTACTCCGGGACAACCCTATGGCTACACCTTC. Translation gives CASTPGQPYGYTF.

The chain has TRBV5-6 and TRBJ2-5, with D tentatively TRBD2 (5 bases). Trimming removed 3 bases from V and 4 bases from J, with 16 bases in between. The CDR3 loop spans 15 amino acids. Germline lookup yields CDR1 SGHDT and CDR2 YYEEEE. CDR3 nucleotide sequence: TGTGCCAGCAGCTGGCGAGGGAGCTTTCGAGAGACCCAGTACTTC. This sequence encodes CASSWRGSFRETQYF.